Below, 31 T cell receptor beta chains from the same sample are listed, as sequenced in a study of PD-1 blockade in mismatch repair-deficient tumors. Sequencing was performed with immunoSEQ multiplex PCR; in TCRdb, only in-frame clones are kept and a portion is missing. The sample records around 51,000 clones, over 70% being singletons. Material: peripheral blood, obtained about 4.5 months after starting pembrolizumab. Every receptor here comes from an adult with mismatch repair-deficient cancer.

V and J are TRBV7-2 and TRBJ2-7, with D unclear. Between the trimmed V and J ends, which lost 2 bases and 5 bases, there was a span of 10 bases. Germline CDR1 reads SGHTA; CDR2 reads FQGNSA. The length of the CDR3 is 13 residues. In DNA form, the CDR3 reads TGTGCCAGCAGCTTAATGGGAACCCACGAGCAGTACTTC. It specifies CASSLMGTHEQYF.

This chain uses TRBV30 with TRBJ1-4; 9 bases map to TRBD1. Germline V gene lookup returns CDR1 GTSNPN and CDR2 SVGIG (reference sequence). The CDR3 is 18 amino acids. V trimming: 3 bases; J trimming: 0 bases; junction bases outside the gene matches: 11. The CDR3 loop reads CAWSRTGGASTTNEKLFF. CDR3 DNA: TGTGCCTGGAGCCGAACAGGGGGCGCATCCACAACTAATGAAAAACTGTTTTTT.

This chain uses TRBV7-2 with TRBJ1-1, with 8 nucleotides matching TRBD1. The V gene end was trimmed by 5 bases and the J gene end by 1 base; junction bases not matched to a gene: 3. Germline CDR1 and CDR2: SGHTA and FQGNSA. This CDR3 contains 14 residues. The CDR3 reads CASSPGGPNTEAFF. The CDR3, as DNA: TGTGCCAGCAGCCCAGGGGGCCCGAACACTGAAGCTTTCTTT.

This clone was seen a few times. The chain uses TRBV30 and TRBJ2-7; 7 bases are shared with TRBD2. Per the germline V gene, CDR1 is GTSNPN and CDR2 is SVGIG (reference sequence). V lost 0 bases to trimming and J lost 6 bases; unmatched junction nucleotides: 8. The CDR3 totals 14 residues. CDR3 protein: CAWSVKRDKPEQYF. For the CDR3, the DNA is TGTGCCTGGAGTGTTAAGCGGGATAAGCCCGAGCAGTACTTC.

The chain employs TRBV7-2 and TRBJ2-1; D uncertain. Germline CDR1 and CDR2: SGHTA and FQGNSA. The CDR3 has 14 residues. Trimming removed 1 base from V and 4 bases from J, with 8 bases in between. As DNA, the CDR3 is TGTGCCAGCAGCTTAGAACCCGTATACAATGAGCAGTTCTTC. Translating gives CASSLEPVYNEQFF.

V usage is TRBV15 and J usage is TRBJ2-7, with 14 bases identical to TRBD2. The CDR3 is made up of 18 amino acids. Germline CDR1 and CDR2: LNHNV and YYDKDF (reference sequence). V was pared by 5 bases and J by 3 bases, with 12 bases of the junction left unmatched. The CDR3 sequence: CATSLWVGLAGVGYEQYF. The CDR3 DNA follows: TGTGCCACCAGCCTTTGGGTGGGACTAGCGGGAGTAGGCTACGAGCAGTACTTC.

Only one count was recorded for this clone. The genes are TRBV5-8 and TRBJ2-6, with a tentative D call TRBD1 (5 bases). Germline CDR1 SGHTS, CDR2 YDEGEE. The V gene lost 1 base and the J gene lost 2 bases, with 13 bases spanning the gap. This CDR3 has 17 residues. CDR3 in DNA: TGTGCCAGCAGCTTGTATCAGGGCGTGCCTGGGGCCAACGTCCTGACTTTC. Amino acids: CASSLYQGVPGANVLTF.

This sequence joins TRBV6-5 and TRBJ1-5; a weak D match, TRBD1 (5 bases). Trimming removed 0 bases from V and 7 bases from J, with 13 bases in between. CDR1 MNHEY and CDR2 SVGAGI come from the germline V gene. This CDR3 comprises 15 residues. The CDR3 reads CASSYSGGDGQPQHF. CDR3 coding DNA: TGTGCCAGCAGTTACTCCGGGGGAGATGGCCAGCCCCAGCATTTT.

The chain joins TRBV7-8 to TRBJ2-2; D is ambiguous. This CDR3 has 14 amino acids. Germline V lookup: CDR1 SGHVS, CDR2 FQNEAQ. The V end was cut by 5 bases, the J end by 7 bases, with 14 bases between. The DNA of the CDR3 is TGTGCCAGCAGCCGGGCCCCGTTAGGCGGGGAGCTGTTTTTT. Its protein is CASSRAPLGGELFF.

There are a few counts of this clone. DNA of the CDR3: TGTGCCAGCAGCTTAGTTTCTGGGGCGGGCGAGCAGTACTTC. Its protein product is CASSLVSGAGEQYF. The chain carries TRBV7-5 and TRBJ2-7. TRBV7-5 is given as a pseudogene. The CDR3 loop spans 14 amino acids.

The chain recombines TRBV18 with TRBJ2-1; D is possibly TRBD1 (5 bases). Germline CDR1 reads KGHSH; CDR2 reads LQKENI. This CDR3 is 13 amino acids long. Trimming took 6 bases from V and 6 from J, leaving 12 bases between them. Here the CDR3 reads CASSLKGPNEQFF. CDR3 coding DNA: TGTGCCAGCTCTCTAAAGGGGCCCAATGAGCAGTTCTTC.

The chain uses TRBV19 and TRBJ2-5; perhaps TRBD2 as D (5 bases). Germline V lookup: CDR1 LNHDA, CDR2 SQIVND (reference sequence). This CDR3 region has 15 residues. Trimming left V 6 bases short and J 5 bases short, with 19 bases between. The CDR3: CASSSGGMAVETQYF. CDR3 DNA: TGTGCCAGTAGCTCCGGAGGTATGGCTGTCGAGACCCAGTACTTC.

The chain recombines TRBV7-9 with TRBJ1-1; 7 nucleotides align to TRBD1. The germline CDR1 and CDR2 sequences are SEHNR and FQNEAQ (reference sequence). This CDR3 has 16 residues. V gave up 5 bases and J gave up 1 base; unmatched junction bases: 10. The CDR3 loop is CASSPGSAGGNTEAFF. CDR3 bases: TGTGCCAGCAGCCCCGGCTCGGCAGGGGGGAACACTGAAGCTTTCTTT.

This clone was seen a handful of times. The chain has TRBV5-4 and TRBJ1-2, with D perhaps TRBD1 (5 bases). This CDR3 is built from 15 residues. The germline V and J ends were trimmed by 3 bases and 1 base, with 13 bases remaining between them. CDR1 is SGHNT and CDR2 is YYREEE in the germline V gene (reference sequence). The chain's CDR3 is CASSWGSGSNYGYTF. The CDR3 nucleotides read TGTGCCAGCAGCTGGGGATCAGGGAGTAACTATGGCTACACCTTC.

Here the CDR3 reads CASGWGFRGNTDTQYF. CDR3 coding DNA: TGTGCTAGTGGTTGGGGCTTCCGGGGGAACACAGATACGCAGTATTTT. This chain connects TRBV12-5 to TRBJ2-3; a weak D match, TRBD2 (6 bases). V was shortened by 4 bases and J by 2 bases, with 16 bases between the two germline ends. The germline gives CDR1 LGHNT, CDR2 FRNRAP. This CDR3 spans 16 amino acids.

This clone was seen once. The sample has other DNA sequences that encode this CDR3 too. CDR3 bases: TGTGCCAGTAGTTCCGGACGGCTTAATGAAAAACTGTTTTTT. It translates to CASSSGRLNEKLFF. The chain combines TRBV19 with TRBJ1-4; D gene uncertain. The CDR3 length is 14 residues. Trimming removed 5 bases at V and 4 bases at J, with 11 bases between. In germline, CDR1 is LNHDA, CDR2 SQIVND (reference sequence).

The chain uses TRBV2 and TRBJ2-1; D possibly corresponds to TRBD2 (5 bases). Looked up from germline, CDR1 is SNHLY and CDR2 is FYNNEI. CDR3 length: 14 amino acids. V lost 2 bases to trimming and J lost 9 bases, with 14 bases between them. CDR3 sequence reads: CASSERTGYGEQFF. CDR3 bases: TGTGCCAGCAGTGAACGGACTGGCTACGGTGAGCAGTTCTTC.

This clone showed up just once. This rearrangement joins TRBV5-1 to TRBJ2-7; D is undetermined. This CDR3 has 13 residues. Germline CDR1 reads SGHRS; CDR2 reads YFSETQ. V lost 0 bases, J lost 3 bases, and 7 bases lay in between. The CDR3 region has the DNA TGCGCCAGCAGCTTGGCGGCCGGCTACGAGCAGTACTTC. Translated: CASSLAAGYEQYF.

The rearrangement links TRBV10-2 to TRBJ2-2, with TRBD2 matching over 10 bases. This CDR3 is built from 15 residues. V lost 1 base and J lost 8; bases outside the gene matches: 4. From germline, CDR1 is WSHSY and CDR2 SAAADI. CDR3 in DNA: TGCGCCAGCAGTGAGTGGGGACTAGCGTCAGGGGAGCTGTTTTTT. Its protein is CASSEWGLASGELFF.

The V and J genes are TRBV7-6 and TRBJ1-1; D unresolved. V was shortened by 1 base and J by 11 bases, with 14 bases between the two germline ends. Germline V gene sequence: CDR1 SGHVS, CDR2 FNYEAQ. CDR3 size: 13 residues. The CDR3 region has the DNA TGTGCCAGCAGCTTAGAAGCGGGGAGGAACGCTTTCTTT. Translated: CASSLEAGRNAFF.

This sequence joins TRBV7-2 and TRBJ1-3; 10 bases are a match to TRBD1. Germline CDR1 reads SGHTA; CDR2 reads FQGNSA. V was clipped by 5 bases and J by 4 bases; unmatched bases: 8. The CDR3 length is 16 residues. The CDR3 DNA is TGTGCCAGCAGCCCGACAGGGGGCGCATCGGGAAACACCATATATTTT. Amino acid sequence: CASSPTGGASGNTIYF.

V gene TRBV30 combines with J gene TRBJ1-1; 9 bases match TRBD1. Losses at the gene ends were 8 bases for V and 1 base for J; bases not matched to a gene: 8. Per the germline V gene, CDR1 is GTSNPN and CDR2 is SVGIG (reference sequence). This CDR3 comprises 14 residues. The CDR3 spells CARGWGQGNTEAFF. The CDR3 coding sequence is TGTGCCCGAGGGTGGGGACAGGGGAACACTGAAGCTTTCTTT.

The chain recombines TRBV12-5 with TRBJ2-5; 9 nucleotides agree with TRBD1. Germline V CDR1 and CDR2: LGHNT, FRNRAP. J was trimmed by 5 bases and V by 1 base; bases with no gene match: 5. CDR3 length: 15 residues. CDR3 bases: TGTGCTAGTGGTTTGGCCACGGGACAGGGTGAGACCCAGTACTTC. Amino acids: CASGLATGQGETQYF.

The rearrangement links TRBV2 to TRBJ2-7; the match to TRBD2 covers 7 bases. The CDR3 contains 14 residues. V trimming: 8 bases; J trimming: 0 bases; junction bases outside the gene matches: 7. CDR1 and CDR2 (germline): SNHLY, FYNNEI. DNA for the CDR3: TGTGCCAGCCGAACGCTAGCGGACTCCTACGAGCAGTACTTC. Protein product: CASRTLADSYEQYF.

This CDR3 reads CASSLGAQLATEAFF. The CDR3 DNA reads as TGTGCCAGCAGCTTAGGTGCTCAATTGGCCACTGAAGCTTTCTTT. The chain uses TRBV7-2 and TRBJ1-1; no definite D call. V shed 1 base and J shed 4 bases, with 13 bases lying between them. The CDR3 covers 15 residues. Germline values: CDR1 SGHTA, CDR2 FQGNSA.

The chain joins TRBV6-5 to TRBJ2-7; 11 bases line up with TRBD2. The CDR3 is 15 amino acids. From germline, CDR1 is MNHEY and CDR2 SVGAGI. The junction had 7 bases not matched to a gene; V was cut back by 6 bases and J by 3 bases. The CDR3 DNA reads TGTGCCAGCAGCCGCCTGACTAGCGGGATCTACGAGCAGTACTTC. Protein product: CASSRLTSGIYEQYF.

The chain links TRBV30 to TRBJ2-7; D might be TRBD2 (6 bases). The germline V gene encodes CDR1 GTSNPN and CDR2 SVGIG (reference sequence). This CDR3 spans 12 amino acids. V dropped 8 bases and J dropped 7 bases, with 18 bases sitting between them. DNA for the CDR3: TGTGCCGGCACGAAGGGAGGAGGTGAGCAGTACTTC. Amino acid sequence: CAGTKGGGEQYF.

This clone is categorized as medium-sized. V usage is TRBV29-1 and J usage is TRBJ2-3; a possible D gene is TRBD2 (6 bases). Trimming removed 3 bases from V and 1 base from J, with 14 bases in between. The CDR3 totals 15 residues. Per the germline V gene, CDR1 is SQVTM and CDR2 is ANQGSEA. The CDR3 loop is CSVELVSGGTDTQYF. The CDR3 DNA sequence: TGCAGCGTTGAGCTAGTGTCGGGAGGCACAGATACGCAGTATTTT.

In the case of this clone: The identical CDR3 is also encoded by other nucleotide sequences in the sample. The chain couples TRBV5-1 to TRBJ1-1; D call uncertain. The V gene lost 1 base and the J gene lost 0 bases, with 4 bases spanning the gap. CDR3 length: 13 amino acids. Per the germline V gene, CDR1 is SGHRS and CDR2 is YFSETQ. The CDR3 is CASSLTVNTEAFF. CDR3 nucleotide sequence: TGCGCCAGCAGCTTGACGGTGAACACTGAAGCTTTCTTT.

This chain uses TRBV4-3 with TRBJ1-2; 7 nucleotides line up with TRBD1. V dropped 4 bases and J dropped 7; count of bases not matched to a gene: 6. The length of the CDR3 is 13 residues. The germline CDR1 and CDR2 sequences are LGHNA and YSLEER. In nucleotides, the CDR3 is TGCGCCAGCAGCCCTACAGGGGATCTTGGCTACACCTTC. Translating gives CASSPTGDLGYTF.

This chain connects TRBV25-1 to TRBJ1-2; no clear D gene. Trimming pared 2 bases from V and 0 bases from J, leaving 10 bases between. Looked up from germline, CDR1 is MGHDK and CDR2 is SYGVNS. This CDR3 spans 15 amino acids. CDR3 sequence: CASSEPTDPNYGYTF. DNA of the CDR3: TGTGCCAGCAGTGAACCTACGGACCCTAACTATGGCTACACCTTC.